These 26 T cell receptor beta chains were all obtained from the same sample, sequenced in a study of T cell responses to AZD1222 COVID-19 vaccine. Sequenced by immunoSEQ multiplex PCR; TCRdb stores in-frame clones only, minus some. The table includes some 120,000 clones, around 92% detected once. The sequencing used peripheral blood, collected on day 0 of AZD1222 vaccination. The receptors come from an adult in good health.

The chain uses TRBV9 and TRBJ2-5, with a possible D match to TRBD1 (5 bases). Germline V CDR1 and CDR2: SGDLS, YYNGEE. The V gene lost 0 bases and the J gene lost 5 bases, with 14 bases spanning the gap. CDR3 size: 15 residues. CDR3 sequence reads: CASSVVGRVLETQYF. CDR3 in DNA: TGTGCCAGCAGCGTAGTCGGCAGGGTATTGGAGACCCAGTACTTC.

CDR3 sequence: CASSGQGTLYGYTF. The CDR3 coding sequence is TGTGCCAGTAGTGGACAGGGGACACTCTATGGCTACACCTTC. V is TRBV19 and J is TRBJ1-2; 9 bases agree with TRBD1. With 5 bases clipped from V and 4 bases from J, the junction kept 5 bases outside the gene matches. This CDR3 is 14 amino acids long. Germline loops: CDR1 LNHDA, CDR2 SQIVND (reference sequence).

The V gene is TRBV12-5, the J gene TRBJ2-1; 7 bases are a match to TRBD1. The CDR3 totals 15 residues. The germline V gene has CDR1 LGHNT and CDR2 FRNRAP. Trimming took 7 bases from V and 4 from J; bases not matched to a gene: 10. CDR3 in amino acids: CASVKGGILYNEQFF. The CDR3 DNA reads as TGTGCTAGTGTCAAAGGGGGCATCCTATACAATGAGCAGTTCTTC.

V usage is TRBV4-1 and J usage is TRBJ2-7; no firm D call. V lost 4 bases, J lost 0 bases, and 19 bases lay in between. CDR3 length: 17 residues. Germline values: CDR1 MGHRA, CDR2 YSYEKL. This chain's CDR3 is CASSPSALISVSYEQYF. The CDR3 nucleotides are TGCGCCAGCAGCCCAAGCGCCCTTATTTCAGTCTCCTACGAGCAGTACTTC.

The chain recombines TRBV9 with TRBJ2-1; 9 bases are a match to TRBD2. This CDR3 is built from 15 residues. The V gene's germline CDR1 is SGDLS and CDR2 YYNGEE. J lost 9 bases, V lost 4 bases, and 11 bases had no gene match. Here the CDR3 reads CASSPGGSGSSEQFF. CDR3 DNA sequence: TGTGCCAGCAGCCCGGGGGGTAGCGGGAGTAGTGAGCAGTTCTTC. Variable domain in full (rest from reference TRBV9 and TRBJ2-1): DSGVTQTPKHLITATGQRVTLRCSPRSGDLSVYWYQQSLDQGLQFLIQYYNGEERAKGNILERFSAQQFPDLHSELNLSSLELGDSALYFCASSPGGSGSSEQFFGPGTRLTVL.

This chain connects TRBV9 to TRBJ1-1; D unclear. The CDR3 runs 13 residues. The germline V and J ends were trimmed by 4 bases and 4 bases, with 11 bases remaining between them. CDR1 SGDLS and CDR2 YYNGEE come from the germline V gene. CDR3 region: CASSRGAGTEAFF. The CDR3 DNA sequence: TGTGCCAGCAGCCGGGGAGCGGGCACTGAAGCTTTCTTT.

V is TRBV5-1 and J is TRBJ1-1, with TRBD1 identical over 10 bases. From germline, CDR1 is SGHRS and CDR2 YFSETQ. Trimming cost V 4 bases and J 4 bases; bases outside gene matches: 7. This CDR3 is built from 15 residues. The CDR3, as DNA: TGCGCCAGCAGCGGATGGACAGGGGGATCCACTGAAGCTTTCTTT. Translating gives CASSGWTGGSTEAFF.

This chain connects TRBV30 to TRBJ2-3, with D tentatively TRBD2 (5 bases). Trimming stripped 0 bases from V and 4 bases from J, with 8 bases between. The CDR3 runs 13 residues. In germline, CDR1 is GTSNPN, CDR2 SVGIG (reference sequence). As DNA, the CDR3 is TGTGCCTGGAGTGTAACTAGAGCAGATACGCAGTATTTT. Its protein is CAWSVTRADTQYF.

This chain links TRBV6-5 with TRBJ1-2; D gene unclear. Germline CDR1 and CDR2: MNHEY and SVGAGI. This CDR3 region has 15 residues. With 4 bases removed from V and 3 bases from J, the gap between germline ends came to 15 bases. CDR3 protein: CASSSAKRVDYGYTF. In DNA form, the CDR3 reads TGTGCCAGCAGTTCCGCCAAAAGGGTCGACTATGGCTACACCTTC.

This clone was detected once. This rearrangement joins TRBV28 to TRBJ2-4; 7 bases line up with TRBD1. J gave up 7 bases and V 7 bases, and 10 bases lay outside the gene matches. From germline, CDR1 is MDHEN and CDR2 SYDVKM. CDR3 length: 14 amino acids. CDR3 DNA sequence: TGTGCCAGCACCACACGACACAGGGGCAACATTCAGTACTTC. Amino acid sequence: CASTTRHRGNIQYF.

J is TRBJ1-5 and V is TRBV19, with D possibly being TRBD1 (6 bases). The CDR3 spans 15 residues. Between the trimmed V and J ends, which lost 3 bases and 3 bases, there was a span of 12 bases. CDR1 and CDR2 from the germline V gene are LNHDA and SQIVND (reference sequence). This chain's CDR3 is CASSIVGGPNQPQHF. The CDR3 DNA reads as TGTGCCAGTAGTATTGTGGGGGGGCCCAATCAGCCCCAGCATTTT.

This clone has only one observation. The same CDR3 also results from other DNA sequences found in this sample. The chain links TRBV6-5 to TRBJ2-2, with D hard to call. There are 14 residues in the CDR3. The V gene lost 2 bases and the J gene lost 1 base, with 5 bases spanning the gap. Germline V gene sequence: CDR1 MNHEY, CDR2 SVGAGI. DNA for the CDR3: TGTGCCAGCAGTTACAGCAGGAACACCGGGGAGCTGTTTTTT. Protein: CASSYSRNTGELFF.

The rearrangement uses TRBV4-2 and TRBJ1-4; a weak D match, TRBD1 (5 bases). V lost 1 base to trimming and J lost 3 bases, with 15 bases between them. The CDR3 loop spans 17 amino acids. In germline, CDR1 is LGHNA, CDR2 YNFKEQ. Here the CDR3 reads CASSQAGAKQPNEKLFF. CDR3 DNA sequence: TGTGCCAGCAGCCAAGCCGGGGCGAAACAACCTAATGAAAAACTGTTTTTT.

The chain employs TRBV28 and TRBJ1-5, with D hard to call. Germline values: CDR1 MDHEN, CDR2 SYDVKM. The CDR3 loop spans 14 amino acids. V was trimmed by 9 bases and J by 0 bases, leaving 12 bases between them. The DNA for the CDR3 is TGTGCCAGTCCAGGACGGAATAGCAATCAGCCCCAGCATTTT. Translation gives CASPGRNSNQPQHF.

CDR3 coding DNA: TGTGCCAGCAGCTCGGACTATACAACTAATGAAAAACTGTTTTTT. Protein sequence: CASSSDYTTNEKLFF. The V call is TRBV7-9, the J call TRBJ1-4; D gene ambiguous. CDR1 is SEHNR, CDR2 FQNEAQ, per germline (reference sequence). Trimming left V 4 bases short and J 0 bases short, with 9 bases between. The CDR3 is 15 residues long. The whole variable domain, remainder taken from reference TRBV7-9 and TRBJ1-4, is DTGVSQNPRHKITKRGQNVTFRCDPISEHNRLYWYRQTLGQGPEFLTYFQNEAQLEKSRLLSDRFSAERPKGSFSTLEIQRTEQGDSAMYLCASSSDYTTNEKLFFGSGTQLSVL.

The chain uses TRBV15 and TRBJ1-2, with 7 bases that match TRBD1. Per the germline V gene, CDR1 is LNHNV and CDR2 is YYDKDF (reference sequence). V was pared by 5 bases and J by 4 bases, with 13 bases of the junction left unmatched. This CDR3 comprises 16 residues. CDR3: CATSPLGEGAGYGYTF. DNA of the CDR3: TGTGCCACCAGCCCCCTCGGGGAGGGGGCCGGCTATGGCTACACCTTC.

The chain employs TRBV19 and TRBJ1-2, with 7 bases matching TRBD1. The CDR3 contains 13 residues. With 6 bases clipped from V and 4 bases from J, the junction kept 5 bases outside the gene matches. The germline CDR1 and CDR2 sequences are LNHDA and SQIVND (reference sequence). CDR3 sequence (DNA): TGTGCCAGTAGGTTAGGGGGCGGCTATGGCTACACCTTC. This codes for CASRLGGGYGYTF.

The chain combines TRBV7-6 with TRBJ2-5; 10 bases are a match to TRBD2. Looked up from germline, CDR1 is SGHVS and CDR2 is FNYEAQ. CDR3 length: 18 residues. V was clipped by 7 bases and J by 2 bases; unmatched bases: 16. The CDR3: CASIRSRAGGVRQETQYF. CDR3 bases: TGTGCCAGCATACGGTCCCGAGCGGGAGGGGTTAGGCAAGAGACCCAGTACTTC.

This chain connects TRBV2 to TRBJ2-7; maybe TRBD2 (6 bases). The CDR3 has 15 amino acids. The V and J ends lost 8 bases and 0 bases respectively, with 17 bases between them. CDR1 and CDR2 from the germline V gene are SNHLY and FYNNEI. The CDR3 reads CASRWGETGSYEQYF. In nucleotides, the CDR3 is TGTGCCAGCCGCTGGGGGGAAACTGGCTCCTACGAGCAGTACTTC.

This clone was counted a single time. V gene TRBV7-9 combines with J gene TRBJ1-1; D is possibly TRBD1 (5 bases). Germline values: CDR1 SEHNR, CDR2 FQNEAQ (reference sequence). The CDR3 totals 15 residues. V was shortened by 5 bases and J by 1 base, with 14 bases between the two germline ends. CDR3 nucleotide sequence: TGTGCCAGCAGCCCTCCATATACAGGGAACACTGAAGCTTTCTTT. It is translated as CASSPPYTGNTEAFF. The entire variable domain, with the rest obtained from reference TRBV7-9 and TRBJ1-1, is as follows: DTGVSQNPRHKITKRGQNVTFRCDPISEHNRLYWYRQTLGQGPEFLTYFQNEAQLEKSRLLSDRFSAERPKGSFSTLEIQRTEQGDSAMYLCASSPPYTGNTEAFFGQGTRLTVV.

Notes on this clone: Additional DNA sequences in this sample encode the identical CDR3. The genes are TRBV6-5 and TRBJ2-7; D ambiguous. Germline-derived CDR1 and CDR2 are MNHEY and SVGAGI. With 2 bases removed from V and 1 base from J, the gap between germline ends came to 6 bases. This CDR3 is built from 13 residues. CDR3 protein: CASSYDSSYEQYF. The CDR3 bases are TGTGCCAGCAGTTACGACTCGTCCTACGAGCAGTACTTC.

The genes are TRBV18 and TRBJ1-1; D is perhaps TRBD1 (6 bases). The CDR3 is 15 amino acids. Germline V lookup: CDR1 KGHSH, CDR2 LQKENI. With 6 bases removed from V and 1 base from J, the gap between germline ends came to 15 bases. CDR3 in DNA: TGTGCCAGCTCGCCATGGGGACAATCGAACACTGAAGCTTTCTTT. Protein: CASSPWGQSNTEAFF. The whole variable domain, filled in from reference TRBV18 and TRBJ1-1, reads NAGVMQNPRHLVRRRGQEARLRCSPMKGHSHVYWYRQLPEEGLKFMVYLQKENIIDESGMPKERFSAEFPKEGPSILRIQQVVRGDSAAYFCASSPWGQSNTEAFFGQGTRLTVV.

The gene calls are TRBV28 and TRBJ1-1; no definite D call. Germline V gene sequence: CDR1 MDHEN, CDR2 SYDVKM. The CDR3 is 14 amino acids. V lost 5 bases and J lost 0, with 10 bases in between. The CDR3 loop is CASSPPTVNTEAFF. The CDR3 DNA reads TGTGCCAGCAGTCCGCCGACGGTGAACACTGAAGCTTTCTTT.

The chain couples TRBV6-1 to TRBJ2-1; either TRBD1 or TRBD2 may supply D (5 bases each). Trimming removed 0 bases at V and 9 bases at J, with 15 bases between. The CDR3 runs to 15 residues. Per germline, CDR1 MNHNS and CDR2 SASEGT. The CDR3 region is CASSEALGWGTEQFF. In DNA, the CDR3 is TGTGCCAGCAGTGAAGCACTAGGTTGGGGCACTGAGCAGTTCTTC.

The chain carries TRBV29-1 and TRBJ1-2; 9 nucleotides align to TRBD1. The V gene end was trimmed by 6 bases and the J gene end by 6 bases; junction bases not matched to a gene: 8. This CDR3 spans 13 amino acids. Germline V gives CDR1 SQVTM, CDR2 ANQGSEA. In DNA, the CDR3 is TGCAGCGTCTCCTTGGGACAGGGAGATGGCTACACCTTC. It translates to CSVSLGQGDGYTF.

The gene calls are TRBV6-5 and TRBJ1-1; 7 bases are a match to TRBD1. There are 16 residues in the CDR3. CDR1 MNHEY and CDR2 SVGAGI come from the germline V gene. The trim removed 0 bases at V and 8 bases at J, leaving 12 bases unmatched. DNA of the CDR3: TGTGCCAGCAGTTACTCCCTTAGCTGGGACAGCTTGGAAGCTTTCTTT. It yields the protein CASSYSLSWDSLEAFF.